The clone carrying this TCR beta chain has just one count. This specimen comes from a study of blood T cell repertoires in COVID-19. Study-level background: Sample material is recorded as cDNA or gDNA derived from T cells, B-cell-depleted T cells, or PBMCs.

The table came from immunoSEQ multiplex PCR; TCRdb's copy has only in-frame clones and leaves some out. The sample has about 150,000 clones, 84% seen once; the top ten hold approximately 9.4%. J was trimmed by 2 bases and V by 4 bases; bases with no gene match: 8. Germline lookup yields CDR1 SGHTA and CDR2 FQGNSA. This CDR3 is built from 18 residues. This sequence joins TRBV7-2 and TRBJ2-3, with 14 bases aligning to TRBD2. Sequencing used peripheral blood. The TCR sequence derives from a woman in her forties or fifties with acute or convalescent COVID-19. The CDR3 DNA sequence: TGTGCCAGCAGCTCGGGACTAGCGGGGGCCCTTAACACAGATACGCAGTATTTT. Its protein is CASSSGLAGALNTDTQYF.